The 32 T cell receptor beta chains below come from one sample, sequenced in a study of shared clonotypes between healthy human individuals. Assay: immunoSEQ multiplex PCR; the TCRdb copy retains only in-frame clones and omits some. This sample has around 700,000 clones, with 72% found just once. Specimen: memory CD4+ T cells sorted from blood. Subset reported: CD45RA-negative fraction. Receptors were obtained from a young woman in good health.

This clone was recorded a few times. The V and J genes are TRBV19 and TRBJ2-1; TRBD2 aligns across 7 bases. V trimming: 1 base; J trimming: 14 bases; junction bases outside the gene matches: 17. Looked up from germline, CDR1 is LNHDA and CDR2 is SQIVND (reference sequence). The CDR3 sequence is 16 residues long. CDR3 in amino acids: CASSIGNSEGEGLKFF. The CDR3 nucleotides are TGTGCCAGTAGTATAGGTAACTCCGAAGGGGAGGGACTAAAGTTCTTC.

The chain is built from TRBV15 and TRBJ2-1; 9 bases are shared with TRBD2. This CDR3 has 17 amino acids. The germline gives CDR1 LNHNV, CDR2 YYDKDF (reference sequence). The junction had 14 bases not matched to a gene; V was cut back by 4 bases and J by 7 bases. CDR3 sequence reads: CATSTPPGGRAGNEQFF. In DNA, the CDR3 is TGTGCCACCAGCACCCCCCCAGGCGGGAGGGCCGGGAATGAGCAGTTCTTC.

The chain couples TRBV6-4 to TRBJ2-3, with D unclear. CDR3 length: 14 residues. Germline V gives CDR1 MRHNA, CDR2 SNTAGT. The germline V and J ends were trimmed by 6 bases and 0 bases, with 10 bases remaining between them. CDR3 sequence (DNA): TGTGCCAGCAGCCGTGAGTTGAGCACAGATACGCAGTATTTT. Protein sequence: CASSRELSTDTQYF.

The chain joins TRBV5-6 to TRBJ2-2, with TRBD2 matching 8 bases. The J segment lost 1 base and the V segment lost 4 bases, leaving 6 bases of the junction unmatched. The CDR3 consists of 16 residues. Germline CDR1 is SGHDT and CDR2 is YYEEEE. The CDR3 reads CASSGALAGNTGELFF. CDR3 bases: TGTGCCAGCAGCGGTGCCCTAGCGGGGAACACCGGGGAGCTGTTTTTT.

The J gene is TRBJ1-6, the V gene TRBV5-6; 7 bases line up with TRBD1. Germline CDR1 is SGHDT and CDR2 is YYEEEE. This CDR3 region has 16 residues. V was clipped by 0 bases and J by 2 bases; unmatched bases: 2. The DNA for the CDR3 is TGTGCCAGCAGCTTGGAGGGGGCAGCCTATAATTCACCCCTCCACTTT. As protein: CASSLEGAAYNSPLHF. Supplemented by reference TRBV5-6 and TRBJ1-6, the full variable domain reads DAGVTQSPTHLIKTRGQQVTLRCSPKSGHDTVSWYQQALGQGPQFIFQYYEEEERQRGNFPDRFSGHQFPNYSSELNVNALLLGDSALYLCASSLEGAAYNSPLHFGNGTRLTVT.

The rearrangement uses TRBV28 and TRBJ1-2; possible D gene TRBD1, 6 bases. The germline V gene has CDR1 MDHEN and CDR2 SYDVKM. The germline V and J ends were trimmed by 5 bases and 1 base, with 14 bases remaining between them. The CDR3 spans 15 residues. The CDR3 sequence: CASSGRGQINYGYTF. As DNA, the CDR3 is TGTGCCAGCAGTGGGCGAGGACAGATTAACTATGGCTACACCTTC.

The CDR3: CASTDTKEISDTQYF. The CDR3 nucleotides are TGTGCCAGCACCGACACGAAGGAGATATCAGATACGCAGTATTTT. The chain is built from TRBV7-9 and TRBJ2-3, with D hard to call. The CDR3 loop spans 15 amino acids. V shed 7 bases and J shed 4 bases, with 18 bases lying between them. CDR1 and CDR2 from the germline V gene are SEHNR and FQNEAQ (reference sequence).

The chain couples TRBV28 to TRBJ2-2; 7 bases align to TRBD2. Germline CDR1 reads MDHEN; CDR2 reads SYDVKM. The CDR3 extends over 15 amino acids. J lost 5 bases, V lost 2 bases, and 5 bases had no gene match. As DNA, the CDR3 is TGTGCCAGCAGTTTACCGGGGGGAGGTACCGGGGAGCTGTTTTTT. Amino acid sequence: CASSLPGGGTGELFF.

The CDR3 DNA follows: TGTGCCAGCAGCTTAGCTGCGGGAGTAGGCATTGAGCAGTTCTTC. Protein sequence: CASSLAAGVGIEQFF. This sequence joins TRBV7-9 and TRBJ2-1, with TRBD2 matching over 7 bases. Germline loops: CDR1 SEHNR, CDR2 FQNEAQ (reference sequence). V was clipped by 0 bases and J by 9 bases; unmatched bases: 8. The CDR3 runs to 15 residues. Looking up the rest from reference TRBV7-9 and TRBJ2-1 gives the full variable domain: DTGVSQNPRHKITKRGQNVTFRCDPISEHNRLYWYRQTLGQGPEFLTYFQNEAQLEKSRLLSDRFSAERPKGSFSTLEIQRTEQGDSAMYLCASSLAAGVGIEQFFGPGTRLTVL.

V gene TRBV4-1 combines with J gene TRBJ1-4; 8 bases agree with TRBD1. Unmatched junction bases numbered 11, after V lost 4 bases and J lost 1 base. This CDR3 is built from 18 residues. Germline values: CDR1 MGHRA, CDR2 YSYEKL. The CDR3 protein is CASSRSGTGALTNEKLFF. The CDR3, as DNA: TGCGCCAGCAGCCGCTCCGGGACAGGAGCTCTAACTAATGAAAAACTGTTTTTT.

CDR3 protein: CSVKRRPSVDNEQFF. In nucleotides, the CDR3 is TGCAGCGTCAAGAGGAGGCCTAGCGTGGACAATGAGCAGTTCTTC. The chain couples TRBV29-1 to TRBJ2-1; D possibly corresponds to TRBD2 (6 bases). The CDR3 consists of 15 residues. Germline V lookup: CDR1 SQVTM, CDR2 ANQGSEA. The V end lost 6 bases, the J end lost 5 bases, and 20 bases lay between the germline ends.

J is TRBJ2-7 and V is TRBV27; TRBD1 might be the D (6 bases). CDR3 length: 12 amino acids. V lost 4 bases, J lost 5 bases, and 9 bases lay in between. Germline CDR1 reads MNHEY; CDR2 reads SMNVEV (reference sequence). CDR3 DNA sequence: TGTGCCAGCAGTTACAGGGCTCACGAGCAGTACTTC. It yields the protein CASSYRAHEQYF.

This clone was observed once. This chain links TRBV28 with TRBJ2-1; TRBD1 or TRBD2 may be the D gene (5 bases each). The length of the CDR3 is 15 residues. Germline V gene sequence: CDR1 MDHEN, CDR2 SYDVKM. Trimming left V 10 bases short and J 0 bases short, with 16 bases between. The CDR3 sequence: CATTGRTSSYNEQFF. CDR3 coding DNA: TGTGCCACCACGGGACGGACGAGCTCCTACAATGAGCAGTTCTTC.

This chain uses TRBV19 with TRBJ1-2; 8 nucleotides align to TRBD1. This CDR3 is 15 amino acids long. Germline-derived CDR1 and CDR2 are LNHDA and SQIVND (reference sequence). Losses at the gene ends were 1 base for V and 6 bases for J; bases not matched to a gene: 7. CDR3 nucleotides: TGTGCCAGTAGTATAGCCCTGACAGGGGTTAATGGCTACACCTTC. This codes for CASSIALTGVNGYTF.

CDR3 loop: CASSLTRIDNYGYTF. CDR3 sequence (DNA): TGTGCCAGCAGCTTGACAAGAATAGATAACTATGGCTACACCTTC. The chain is built from TRBV5-6 and TRBJ1-2; D is uncertain. CDR1 is SGHDT, CDR2 YYEEEE, per germline. With 1 base removed from V and 1 base from J, the gap between germline ends came to 11 bases. CDR3 length: 15 amino acids. The whole variable domain, filled in from reference TRBV5-6 and TRBJ1-2, reads DAGVTQSPTHLIKTRGQQVTLRCSPKSGHDTVSWYQQALGQGPQFIFQYYEEEERQRGNFPDRFSGHQFPNYSSELNVNALLLGDSALYLCASSLTRIDNYGYTFGSGTRLTVV.

This chain uses TRBV19 with TRBJ1-2; D uncertain. CDR1 is LNHDA, CDR2 SQIVND, per germline (reference sequence). The CDR3 has 13 residues. Trimming stripped 6 bases from V and 2 bases from J, with 10 bases between. The chain's CDR3 is CASRDSRNYGYTF. DNA of the CDR3: TGTGCCAGTAGGGATAGCCGAAACTATGGCTACACCTTC.

V is TRBV19 and J is TRBJ1-5; perhaps TRBD1 as D (6 bases). V was shortened by 4 bases and J by 4 bases, with 20 bases between the two germline ends. CDR1 is LNHDA and CDR2 is SQIVND in the germline V gene (reference sequence). The length of the CDR3 is 17 residues. CDR3 amino acids: CASSRAPGTYNNQPQHF. CDR3 nucleotide sequence: TGTGCCAGTAGTAGGGCCCCCGGGACATACAATAATCAGCCCCAGCATTTT.

The chain couples TRBV20-1 to TRBJ2-4, with D uncertain. Germline-derived CDR1 and CDR2 are DFQATT and SNEGSKA (reference sequence). This CDR3 is built from 10 residues. Trimming removed 5 bases from V and 4 bases from J, with 3 bases in between. The CDR3 DNA is TGCAGTGCTGGAAAAAACATTCAGTACTTC. This codes for CSAGKNIQYF.

The J gene is TRBJ2-7, the V gene TRBV28; 8 bases map to TRBD2. CDR3 length: 14 residues. Losses at the gene ends were 6 bases for V and 4 bases for J; bases not matched to a gene: 8. Germline loops: CDR1 MDHEN, CDR2 SYDVKM. The CDR3 protein is CASSKVAGNYEQYF. The CDR3 DNA reads TGTGCCAGCAGCAAGGTAGCGGGGAATTACGAGCAGTACTTC. Combining the CDR3 with reference TRBV28 and TRBJ2-7 gives the whole variable domain DVKVTQSSRYLVKRTGEKVFLECVQDMDHENMFWYRQDPGLGLRLIYFSYDVKMKEKGDIPEGYSVSREKKERFSLILESASTNQTSMYLCASSKVAGNYEQYFGPGTRLTVT.

V usage is TRBV12-5 and J usage is TRBJ2-2, with 14 bases that match TRBD2. This CDR3 contains 21 residues. Germline V gene data show CDR1 as LGHNT and CDR2 as FRNRAP. Trimming took 0 bases from V and 3 from J; bases not matched to a gene: 12. The CDR3 bases are TGTGCTAGTGGTTTGGTACTAGGGGGACTAGCGGGAGAGCGGGACACCGGGGAGCTGTTTTTT. Its protein product is CASGLVLGGLAGERDTGELFF.

V gene TRBV4-1 combines with J gene TRBJ2-5; D gene ambiguous. The CDR3 is 18 amino acids. The germline V gene encodes CDR1 MGHRA and CDR2 YSYEKL. The germline V and J ends were trimmed by 2 bases and 5 bases, with 24 bases remaining between them. CDR3 residues: CASSQINLGFKEGETQYF. In DNA form, the CDR3 reads TGCGCCAGCAGCCAAATCAACTTAGGTTTTAAGGAAGGTGAGACCCAGTACTTC.

This chain uses TRBV18 with TRBJ2-2; D might be TRBD2 (5 bases). The CDR3 is 14 amino acids. The germline V gene has CDR1 KGHSH and CDR2 LQKENI. V lost 4 bases and J 4 bases, leaving 10 bases between the germline ends. The CDR3 loop reads CASSRPGSTGELFF. The CDR3 region has the DNA TGTGCCAGCTCACGGCCGGGGTCCACCGGGGAGCTGTTTTTT.

With regard to this clone: Compared with germline, one end of the junction differs, possibly owing to a read error. The chain combines TRBV7-9 with TRBJ1-1; D ambiguous. CDR3 length: 13 amino acids. Germline values: CDR1 SEHNR, CDR2 FQNEAQ (reference sequence). The CDR3 sequence is CASSPTGVGAWGF. The CDR3 bases are TGTGCCAGCAGCCCGACCGGGGTTGGAGCTTGGGGCTTT.

The chain recombines TRBV6-1 with TRBJ1-2; a weak D match, TRBD1 (6 bases). The CDR3 covers 15 residues. V lost 1 base and J 7 bases, leaving 16 bases between the germline ends. Germline lookup yields CDR1 MNHNS and CDR2 SASEGT. The CDR3 DNA reads as TGTGCCAGCAGTGAAGATATCCCGGGGGCGCGTGGCTACACCTTC. Encoded protein: CASSEDIPGARGYTF.

The rearrangement links TRBV4-1 to TRBJ2-7; 11 bases are a match to TRBD2. CDR3 length: 15 residues. Losses at the gene ends were 3 bases for V and 4 bases for J; bases not matched to a gene: 5. Germline values: CDR1 MGHRA, CDR2 YSYEKL. In DNA form, the CDR3 reads TGCGCCAGCAGCCAGCCGACTAGCGGGAAATACGAGCAGTACTTC. It translates to CASSQPTSGKYEQYF.

This chain uses TRBV27 with TRBJ1-2; no firm D call. The germline CDR1 and CDR2 sequences are MNHEY and SMNVEV (reference sequence). This CDR3 spans 16 amino acids. Trimming pared 1 base from V and 3 bases from J, leaving 15 bases between. The CDR3 region has the DNA TGTGCCAGCAGTTTATATGGCGAGACGGAATACTATGGCTACACCTTC. Translation gives CASSLYGETEYYGYTF.

This clone was observed a single time. The chain is built from TRBV11-3 and TRBJ2-1; D not resolved. The V gene's germline CDR1 is SGHNT and CDR2 YENEEA. The CDR3 extends over 15 amino acids. V was pared by 5 bases and J by 5 bases, with 16 bases between. DNA of the CDR3: TGTGCCAGCAGCCCCGGGTCAATTGGCCACAATGAGCAGTTCTTC. Translating gives CASSPGSIGHNEQFF.

The V gene is TRBV10-2, the J gene TRBJ2-7; TRBD1 matches 7 bases. Germline-derived CDR1 and CDR2 are WSHSY and SAAADI. The CDR3 covers 16 residues. Trimming removed 2 bases from V and 0 bases from J; junction bases left unmatched: 7. DNA of the CDR3: TGCGCCAGCAGTGAGAACCGGGACAGCAGCTCCTACGAGCAGTACTTC. Protein: CASSENRDSSSYEQYF.

This chain uses TRBV11-1 with TRBJ1-3, with no clear D. The CDR3 is 15 amino acids. CDR1 is SGHAT, CDR2 FQDESV, per germline (reference sequence). Trimming cost V 3 bases and J 7 bases, with 16 bases left between them. CDR3 in amino acids: CASSFAGSGRNTIYF. CDR3 coding DNA: TGTGCCAGCAGCTTCGCTGGGTCTGGACGGAACACCATATATTTT.

The gene calls are TRBV28 and TRBJ2-2; 11 bases map to TRBD2. The CDR3 contains 14 residues. J lost 6 bases, V lost 5 bases, and 2 bases had no gene match. Germline CDR1 MDHEN, CDR2 SYDVKM. This CDR3 reads CASSTGLAAGELFF. CDR3 nucleotides: TGTGCCAGCAGTACGGGACTAGCGGCCGGGGAGCTGTTTTTT.

This chain connects TRBV11-2 to TRBJ2-2, with TRBD1 as a possible D gene (5 bases). CDR1 is SGHAT, CDR2 FQNNGV, per germline. Trimming took off 3 bases at V and 1 base at J, with 9 bases between the two ends. The CDR3 consists of 15 residues. The CDR3 nucleotides read TGTGCCAGCAGCTTCCCCGGACAGAACACCGGGGAGCTGTTTTTT. Its protein is CASSFPGQNTGELFF.

V gene TRBV5-1 combines with J gene TRBJ1-2; the D gene is possibly TRBD1 (5 bases). The germline V gene has CDR1 SGHRS and CDR2 YFSETQ. The V and J ends lost 5 bases and 8 bases respectively, with 16 bases between them. The CDR3 is 13 residues long. The CDR3, as DNA: TGCGCCAGCAGTCAGGTTGGCGGGACGGGCTACACCTTC. Its translation: CASSQVGGTGYTF. Complete variable domain (other parts from reference TRBV5-1 and TRBJ1-2): KAGVTQTPRYLIKTRGQQVTLSCSPISGHRSVSWYQQTPGQGLQFLFEYFSETQRNKGNFPGRFSGRQFSNSRSEMNVSTLELGDSALYLCASSQVGGTGYTFGSGTRLTVV.